Shown below are 22 T cell receptor beta chains from a single sample sequenced in a study of blood T cell repertoires in COVID-19. Assay: immunoSEQ multiplex PCR; the TCRdb copy retains only in-frame clones and omits some. The data contain more than 150,000 clones, 70% to 90% of them singletons. Source material: peripheral blood. The receptors come from a man between 60 and 75 years old with COVID-19, enrolled during active disease.

The chain has TRBV6-6 and TRBJ1-6, with 10 bases that match TRBD1. V lost 5 bases, J lost 9 bases, and 10 bases stayed unmatched. The CDR3 is made up of 16 amino acids. The germline V gene encodes CDR1 MNHNY and CDR2 SVGAGI (reference sequence). DNA of the CDR3: TGTGCCAGCAGTCAACAATCGACAGGGGGCCGTTCACCCCTCCACTTT. Translated: CASSQQSTGGRSPLHF.

This clone was found a few times. The rearrangement joins TRBV2 to TRBJ1-2; D is unresolved. Germline V gene lookup returns CDR1 SNHLY and CDR2 FYNNEI. V was cut by 5 bases and J by 5 bases, with 9 bases left in between. The CDR3 totals 12 residues. In nucleotides, the CDR3 is TGTGCCAGCAGTCCCAACGGGTATGGCTACACCTTC. Its translation is CASSPNGYGYTF.

The rearrangement joins TRBV5-6 to TRBJ1-5; D might be TRBD1 (5 bases). Germline assignment: CDR1 SGHDT and CDR2 YYEEEE. The CDR3 consists of 15 residues. With 0 bases removed from V and 0 bases from J, the gap between germline ends came to 7 bases. The CDR3 protein is CASSLEGNSNQPQHF. The DNA of the CDR3 is TGTGCCAGCAGCTTGGAGGGGAATAGCAATCAGCCCCAGCATTTT.

V is TRBV7-9 and J is TRBJ2-5; 8 bases agree with TRBD1. V lost 4 bases, J lost 2 bases, and 12 bases stayed unmatched. The CDR3 runs 17 residues. CDR1 and CDR2 (germline): SEHNR, FQNEAQ (reference sequence). This CDR3 reads CASSSGTGVLGQETQYF. CDR3 in DNA: TGTGCCAGCAGCTCCGGGACAGGAGTCTTGGGGCAAGAGACCCAGTACTTC.

The rearrangement uses TRBV7-2 and TRBJ2-2; a possible D gene is TRBD2 (6 bases). This CDR3 contains 18 residues. CDR1 and CDR2 (germline): SGHTA, FQGNSA. With 4 bases removed from V and 1 base from J, the gap between germline ends came to 19 bases. The CDR3 DNA reads as TGTGCCAGCAGCTCAAAACCCCCGGGACTGAAGAACACCGGGGAGCTGTTTTTT. Protein product: CASSSKPPGLKNTGELFF.

The chain recombines TRBV7-8 with TRBJ2-1; weak D call: TRBD2 (6 bases). Germline-derived CDR1 and CDR2 are SGHVS and FQNEAQ. V dropped 1 base and J dropped 5 bases, with 21 bases sitting between them. CDR3 length: 18 residues. The CDR3 DNA sequence: TGTGCCAGCAGCTTAGATTTGGGCGGGACGCCCCTCAACAATGAGCAGTTCTTC. It yields the protein CASSLDLGGTPLNNEQFF.

This chain's CDR3 is CARTSRGSTDTQYF. The CDR3 DNA reads as TGTGCCAGGACCTCCAGGGGCAGCACAGATACGCAGTATTTT. The gene calls are TRBV27 and TRBJ2-3, with TRBD1 as a possible D gene (6 bases). The germline V and J ends were trimmed by 9 bases and 0 bases, with 13 bases remaining between them. Germline values: CDR1 MNHEY, CDR2 SMNVEV (reference sequence). The CDR3 has 14 residues.

On this clone itself: Its ends do not fully match the called genes, so a read error is possible. The chain links TRBV7-7 to TRBJ2-5; 7 bases line up with TRBD1. Germline CDR1 is SSHAT and CDR2 is FNYEAQ (reference sequence). The CDR3 sequence is 12 residues long. The CDR3 spells CASKGQQETQYF. CDR3 nucleotide sequence: TGTGCTAGCAAGGGACAGCAAGAGACCCAGTACTTC.

The rearrangement joins TRBV11-2 to TRBJ1-2; D is unclear. CDR3 length: 16 amino acids. V shed 0 bases and J shed 4 bases, with 15 bases lying between them. The V gene's germline CDR1 is SGHAT and CDR2 FQNNGV. The CDR3 protein is CASSLDRDLVFYGYTF. In DNA, the CDR3 is TGTGCCAGCAGCTTAGATCGAGATCTGGTTTTCTATGGCTACACCTTC.

This chain connects TRBV30 to TRBJ1-3, with unresolved D. Germline V CDR1 and CDR2: GTSNPN, SVGIG (reference sequence). V lost 1 base and J lost 1, with 5 bases in between. The CDR3 extends over 13 amino acids. The CDR3, as DNA: TGTGCCTGGAGTGGTCTTTCTGGAAACACCATATATTTT. Its translation is CAWSGLSGNTIYF.

V usage is TRBV3-1 (or the pseudogene TRBV3-2) and J usage is TRBJ1-6; maybe TRBD1 (5 bases). Germline CDR1 reads LGHDT; CDR2 reads YNNKEL (reference sequence). The V gene lost 4 bases and the J gene lost 10 bases, with 11 bases spanning the gap. This CDR3 has 13 amino acids. For the CDR3, the DNA is TGTGCCAGCAGCCGGCAAGGGGCGTCACCCCTCCACTTT. Its protein product is CASSRQGASPLHF.

This rearrangement joins TRBV27 to TRBJ1-2, with 9 bases aligning to TRBD1. The CDR3 is 14 amino acids. V gave up 6 bases and J gave up 6 bases; unmatched junction bases: 8. Per the germline V gene, CDR1 is MNHEY and CDR2 is SMNVEV (reference sequence). CDR3 in DNA: TGTGCCAGCAGCCGAACCGGGACAGGGAATGGCTACACCTTC. It translates to CASSRTGTGNGYTF.

V is TRBV3-1 (or the pseudogene TRBV3-2) and J is TRBJ1-2; TRBD1 aligns across 7 bases. J lost 2 bases, V lost 5 bases, and 2 bases had no gene match. CDR3 size: 13 residues. The germline gives CDR1 LGHDT, CDR2 YNNKEL (reference sequence). Here the CDR3 DNA reads TGTGCCAGCAGCAAGACAGGGAACTATGGCTACACCTTC. Its translation is CASSKTGNYGYTF.

This chain links TRBV10-3 with TRBJ2-3; TRBD2 aligns across 9 bases. The CDR3 is 13 amino acids. V lost 2 bases and J lost 15; bases outside the gene matches: 9. Germline loops: CDR1 ENHRY, CDR2 SYGVKD. CDR3 in amino acids: CAISEEEAGGAYF. The DNA for the CDR3 is TGTGCCATCAGTGAGGAGGAAGCGGGGGGTGCATATTTT.

The genes are TRBV7-6 and TRBJ1-2; TRBD1 matches at 9 bases. Germline V lookup: CDR1 SGHVS, CDR2 FNYEAQ. V lost 5 bases to trimming and J lost 2 bases; unmatched junction nucleotides: 3. This CDR3 comprises 14 residues. CDR3 DNA sequence: TGTGCCAGCAGCCGGACAGGGGAAAACTATGGCTACACCTTC. It encodes CASSRTGENYGYTF.

Only one count was recorded for this clone. This chain connects TRBV7-2 to TRBJ1-3; D unclear. This CDR3 region has 18 residues. Germline V gene sequence: CDR1 SGHTA, CDR2 FQGNSA. The V end was cut by 1 base, the J end by 0 bases, with 16 bases between. CDR3 coding DNA: TGTGCCAGCAGCTTAGACCCCCTTGGGAGGACCTCTGGAAACACCATATATTTT. It codes for CASSLDPLGRTSGNTIYF.

J is TRBJ1-5 and V is TRBV28, with D perhaps matching TRBD1 (6 bases). Germline CDR1 MDHEN, CDR2 SYDVKM. The CDR3 contains 14 residues. Trimming stripped 6 bases from V and 4 bases from J, with 13 bases between. The CDR3 DNA follows: TGTGCCAGCAGCATCGGACAGAGGAATCAGCCCCAGCATTTT. Protein: CASSIGQRNQPQHF. The full variable domain, its missing parts supplied by reference TRBV28 and TRBJ1-5, is DVKVTQSSRYLVKRTGEKVFLECVQDMDHENMFWYRQDPGLGLRLIYFSYDVKMKEKGDIPEGYSVSREKKERFSLILESASTNQTSMYLCASSIGQRNQPQHFGDGTRLSIL.

The chain couples TRBV6-4 to TRBJ1-1; D is possibly TRBD1 (5 bases). The CDR3 has 13 residues. Germline CDR1 MRHNA, CDR2 SNTAGT. Between the trimmed V and J ends, which lost 3 bases and 0 bases, there was a span of 5 bases. DNA for the CDR3: TGTGCCAGCAGTGAGGACATGAACACTGAAGCTTTCTTT. Translation gives CASSEDMNTEAFF.

V usage is TRBV19 and J usage is TRBJ2-1, with 13 nucleotides matching TRBD2. Germline V gene lookup returns CDR1 LNHDA and CDR2 SQIVND (reference sequence). J gave up 5 bases and V 9 bases, and 4 bases lay outside the gene matches. The length of the CDR3 is 14 residues. CDR3 coding DNA: TGTGCCAGCGTAGGACTAGCGGGGGACAATGAGCAGTTCTTC. This codes for CASVGLAGDNEQFF. The variable domain in full, with the rest retrieved from reference TRBV19 and TRBJ2-1, is DGGITQSPKYLFRKEGQNVTLSCEQNLNHDAMYWYRQDPGQGLRLIYYSQIVNDFQKGDIAEGYSVSREKKESFPLTVTSAQKNPTAFYLCASVGLAGDNEQFFGPGTRLTVL.

This clone was counted only a few times. The chain employs TRBV5-8 and TRBJ2-3, with D possibly being TRBD1 (5 bases). V was pared by 0 bases and J by 4 bases, with 15 bases between. The germline V gene encodes CDR1 SGHTS and CDR2 YDEGEE. CDR3 length: 16 residues. The CDR3 DNA follows: TGTGCCAGCAGCTTGGGTAGGGGCAATCAGGCAGATACGCAGTATTTT. Encoded protein: CASSLGRGNQADTQYF.

The rearrangement joins TRBV19 to TRBJ1-3; D remains ambiguous. Trimming took 3 bases from V and 4 from J, leaving 7 bases between them. Germline V gene lookup returns CDR1 LNHDA and CDR2 SQIVND (reference sequence). This CDR3 contains 13 residues. The CDR3 DNA follows: TGTGCCAGTAGTATCGTCGGGGGAAACACCATATATTTT. As protein: CASSIVGGNTIYF.

This rearrangement joins TRBV27 to TRBJ1-1; D possibly corresponds to TRBD1 (6 bases). The CDR3 consists of 14 residues. Trimming stripped 0 bases from V and 4 bases from J, with 9 bases between. Germline CDR1 is MNHEY and CDR2 is SMNVEV (reference sequence). CDR3: CASSLSARGTEAFF. CDR3 bases: TGTGCCAGCAGTTTATCGGCCAGGGGCACTGAAGCTTTCTTT.